This TCR beta chain is from a study of CD8 T cells in ankylosing spondylitis. Study-wide results and limits: Certain motif variants had earlier appeared in reactive arthritis synovial fluid and blood. A TCR beta motif of several highly homologous variants appeared characteristic of ankylosing spondylitis blood. Disease-associated clones were reportedly significantly overrepresented in matched ankylosing spondylitis synovial fluid.

V was cut by 3 bases and J by 4 bases, with 15 bases left in between. The CDR3 is made up of 14 amino acids. CDR1 GTSNPN and CDR2 SVGIG come from the germline V gene (reference sequence). As concerns this clonotype: Its antigen is not known.

Libraries for TCR beta were made by quantitative 5'-RACE with molecular barcodes. TCRdb itself ran the 5' RACE reads through MiXCR, one entry per CDR3 protein. The repertoire holds hundreds of thousands of distinct CDR3 sequences, with less than 25% as singletons. The source of this sequence is a female donor with ankylosing spondylitis or in good health (not recorded which). The rearrangement uses TRBV30 and TRBJ1-1; a weak D match, TRBD1 (6 bases). The sample comprised blood, either unsorted or a sorted T cell fraction (not recorded which). This chain's CDR3 is CAWRFGTIGTEAFF. CDR3 nucleotide sequence: TGTGCCTGGAGGTTCGGGACAATCGGCACTGAAGCTTTCTTT.